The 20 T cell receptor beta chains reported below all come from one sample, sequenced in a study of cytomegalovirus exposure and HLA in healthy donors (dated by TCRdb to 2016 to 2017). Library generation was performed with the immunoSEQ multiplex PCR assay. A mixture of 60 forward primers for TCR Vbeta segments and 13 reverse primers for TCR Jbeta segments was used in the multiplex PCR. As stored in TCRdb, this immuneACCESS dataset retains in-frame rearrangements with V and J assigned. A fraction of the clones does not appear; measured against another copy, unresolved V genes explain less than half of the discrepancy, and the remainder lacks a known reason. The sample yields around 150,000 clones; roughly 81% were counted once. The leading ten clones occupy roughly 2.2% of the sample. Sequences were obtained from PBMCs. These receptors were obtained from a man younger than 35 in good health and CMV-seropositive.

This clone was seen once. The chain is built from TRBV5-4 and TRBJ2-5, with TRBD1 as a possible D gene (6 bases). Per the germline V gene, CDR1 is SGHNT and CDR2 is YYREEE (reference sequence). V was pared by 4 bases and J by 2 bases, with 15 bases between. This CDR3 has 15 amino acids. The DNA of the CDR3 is TGTGCCAGCAGCCATGTAGGGACAACTCAAGAGACCCAGTACTTC. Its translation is CASSHVGTTQETQYF.

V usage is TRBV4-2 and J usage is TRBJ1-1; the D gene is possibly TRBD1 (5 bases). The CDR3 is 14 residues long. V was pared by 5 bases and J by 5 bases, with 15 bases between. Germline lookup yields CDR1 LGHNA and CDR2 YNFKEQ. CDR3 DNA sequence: TGTGCCAGCAGCTTGGTTTTGGGGGGGACTGAAGCTTTCTTT. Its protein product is CASSLVLGGTEAFF.

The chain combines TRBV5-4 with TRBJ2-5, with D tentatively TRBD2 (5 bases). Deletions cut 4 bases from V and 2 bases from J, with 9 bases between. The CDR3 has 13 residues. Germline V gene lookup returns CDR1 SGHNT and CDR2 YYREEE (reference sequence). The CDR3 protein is CASSLREQETQYF. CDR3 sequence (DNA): TGTGCCAGCAGCCTCCGGGAACAAGAGACCCAGTACTTC.

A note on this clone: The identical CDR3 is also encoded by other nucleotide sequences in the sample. This CDR3 reads CASSQSTSGDYEQYF. The CDR3 DNA reads TGTGCCAGCTCACAATCGACTAGCGGGGACTACGAGCAGTACTTC. The V gene is TRBV18, the J gene TRBJ2-7; 11 bases fit TRBD2. Looked up from germline, CDR1 is KGHSH and CDR2 is LQKENI. The V segment lost 4 bases and the J segment 3 bases; nucleotides outside the gene matches: 5. The CDR3 covers 15 residues.

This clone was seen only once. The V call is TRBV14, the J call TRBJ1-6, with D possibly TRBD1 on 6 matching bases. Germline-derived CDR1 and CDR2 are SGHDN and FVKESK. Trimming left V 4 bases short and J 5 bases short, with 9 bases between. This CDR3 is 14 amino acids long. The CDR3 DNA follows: TGTGCCAGCAGCCTCCAGGGGAATAATTCACCCCTCCACTTT. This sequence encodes CASSLQGNNSPLHF.

The CDR3 sequence: CAWRGGRGPYEQYF. For the CDR3, the DNA is TGTGCCTGGAGGGGGGGCAGGGGGCCCTACGAGCAGTACTTC. V gene TRBV30 combines with J gene TRBJ2-7; TRBD1 agrees at 8 bases. CDR3 length: 14 amino acids. Germline V gene lookup returns CDR1 GTSNPN and CDR2 SVGIG (reference sequence). V gave up 3 bases and J gave up 2 bases; unmatched junction bases: 6.

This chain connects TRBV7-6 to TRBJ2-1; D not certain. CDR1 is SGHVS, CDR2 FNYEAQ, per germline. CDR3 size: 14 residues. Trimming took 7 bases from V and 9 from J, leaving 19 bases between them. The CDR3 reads CASNIRPGFGEQFF. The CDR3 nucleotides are TGTGCCAGCAACATCCGGCCGGGTTTTGGTGAGCAGTTCTTC.

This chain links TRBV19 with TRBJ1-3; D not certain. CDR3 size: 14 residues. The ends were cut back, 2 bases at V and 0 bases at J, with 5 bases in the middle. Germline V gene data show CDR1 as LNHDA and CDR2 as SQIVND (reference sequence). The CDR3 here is CASSIQASGNTIYF. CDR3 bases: TGTGCCAGTAGTATACAGGCCTCTGGAAACACCATATATTTT. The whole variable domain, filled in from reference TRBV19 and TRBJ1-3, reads DGGITQSPKYLFRKEGQNVTLSCEQNLNHDAMYWYRQDPGQGLRLIYYSQIVNDFQKGDIAEGYSVSREKKESFPLTVTSAQKNPTAFYLCASSIQASGNTIYFGEGSWLTVV.

CDR3 protein: CASSLYGGKETQYF. CDR3 in DNA: TGTGCCAGCAGCCTCTACGGGGGAAAGGAGACCCAGTACTTC. The genes are TRBV9 and TRBJ2-5, with a tentative D call TRBD2 (6 bases). V gave up 4 bases and J gave up 5 bases, with 15 bases separating them. Germline V lookup: CDR1 SGDLS, CDR2 YYNGEE. There are 14 residues in the CDR3.

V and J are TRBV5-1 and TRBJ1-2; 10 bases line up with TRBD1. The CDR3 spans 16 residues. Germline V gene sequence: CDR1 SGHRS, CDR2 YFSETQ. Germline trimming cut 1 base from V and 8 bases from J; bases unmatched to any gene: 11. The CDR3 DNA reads TGCGCCAGCAGCTTGTCAAGGGTGGACAGGGGGGACGGCTACACCTTC. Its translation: CASSLSRVDRGDGYTF.

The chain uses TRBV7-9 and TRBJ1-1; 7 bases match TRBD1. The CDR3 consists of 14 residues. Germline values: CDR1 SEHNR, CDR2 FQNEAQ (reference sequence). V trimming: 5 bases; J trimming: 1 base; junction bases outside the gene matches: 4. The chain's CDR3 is CASSTDRANTEAFF. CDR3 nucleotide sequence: TGTGCCAGCAGCACTGACAGGGCGAACACTGAAGCTTTCTTT.

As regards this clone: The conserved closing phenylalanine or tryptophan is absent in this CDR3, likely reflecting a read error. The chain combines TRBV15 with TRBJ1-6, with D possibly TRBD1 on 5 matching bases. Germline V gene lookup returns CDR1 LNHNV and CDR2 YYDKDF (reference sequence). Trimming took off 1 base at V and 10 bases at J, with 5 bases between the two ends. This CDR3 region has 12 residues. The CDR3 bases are TGTGCCACCAGCAGAGGGGGCTCACCCCTCCACCTT. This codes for CATSRGGSPLHL.

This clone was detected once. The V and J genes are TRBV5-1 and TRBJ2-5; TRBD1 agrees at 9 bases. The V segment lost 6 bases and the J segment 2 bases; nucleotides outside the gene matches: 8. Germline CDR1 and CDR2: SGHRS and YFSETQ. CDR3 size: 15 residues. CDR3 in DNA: TGCGCCAGCACATCCACTGGACAGGGGCAAGAGACCCAGTACTTC. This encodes CASTSTGQGQETQYF.

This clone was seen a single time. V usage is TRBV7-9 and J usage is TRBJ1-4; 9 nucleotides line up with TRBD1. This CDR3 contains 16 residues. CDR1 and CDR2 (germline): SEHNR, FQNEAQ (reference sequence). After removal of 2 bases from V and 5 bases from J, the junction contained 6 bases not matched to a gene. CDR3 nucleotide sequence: TGTGCCAGCAGCTTAACTTACAGGGGGCGAAATGAAAAACTGTTTTTT. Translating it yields CASSLTYRGRNEKLFF. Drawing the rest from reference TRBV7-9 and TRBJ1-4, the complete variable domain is DTGVSQNPRHKITKRGQNVTFRCDPISEHNRLYWYRQTLGQGPEFLTYFQNEAQLEKSRLLSDRFSAERPKGSFSTLEIQRTEQGDSAMYLCASSLTYRGRNEKLFFGSGTQLSVL.

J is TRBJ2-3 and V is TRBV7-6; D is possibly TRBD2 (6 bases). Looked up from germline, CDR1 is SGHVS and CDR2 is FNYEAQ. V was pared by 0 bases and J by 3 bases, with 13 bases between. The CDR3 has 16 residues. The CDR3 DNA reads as TGTGCCAGCAGCTTAGCCGGGACTGGGGCTACAGATACGCAGTATTTT. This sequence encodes CASSLAGTGATDTQYF.

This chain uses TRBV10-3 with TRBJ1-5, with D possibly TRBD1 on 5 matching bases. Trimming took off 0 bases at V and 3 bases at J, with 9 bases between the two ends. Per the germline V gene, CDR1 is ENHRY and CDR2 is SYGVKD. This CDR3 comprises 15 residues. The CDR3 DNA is TGTGCCATCAGTGAGTCCGGGGGTCTCAATCAGCCCCAGCATTTT. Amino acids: CAISESGGLNQPQHF.

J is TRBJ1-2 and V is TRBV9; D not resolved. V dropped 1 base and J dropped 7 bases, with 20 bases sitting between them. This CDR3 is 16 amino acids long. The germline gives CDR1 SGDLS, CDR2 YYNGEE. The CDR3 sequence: CASSVRRARPGGGYTF. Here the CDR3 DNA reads TGTGCCAGCAGCGTACGGCGGGCACGACCAGGAGGTGGCTACACCTTC.

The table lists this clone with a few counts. The CDR3 loop reads CASSYAENTEAFF. The CDR3 DNA reads as TGTGCCAGCAGTTACGCAGAGAACACTGAAGCTTTCTTT. The V gene is TRBV6-5, the J gene TRBJ1-1; no definite D call. The CDR3 has 13 amino acids. Germline V lookup: CDR1 MNHEY, CDR2 SVGAGI. Trimming stripped 2 bases from V and 1 base from J, with 5 bases between.

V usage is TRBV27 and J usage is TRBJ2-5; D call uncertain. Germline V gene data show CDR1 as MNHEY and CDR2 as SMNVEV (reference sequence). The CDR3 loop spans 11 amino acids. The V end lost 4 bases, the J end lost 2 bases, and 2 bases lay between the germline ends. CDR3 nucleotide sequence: TGTGCCAGCAGTTCTCAAGAGACCCAGTACTTC. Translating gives CASSSQETQYF.

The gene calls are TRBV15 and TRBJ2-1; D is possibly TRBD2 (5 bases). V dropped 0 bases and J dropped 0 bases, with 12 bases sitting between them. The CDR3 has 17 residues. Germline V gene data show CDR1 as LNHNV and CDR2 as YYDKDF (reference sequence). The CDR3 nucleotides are TGTGCCACCAGCAGAGATTACTCGGGGAGCTCCTACAATGAGCAGTTCTTC. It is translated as CATSRDYSGSSYNEQFF.